This T cell receptor beta chain is drawn from a study of blood T cell repertoires in COVID-19. The CDR3 sequence is 17 residues long. The V segment lost 9 bases and the J segment 4 bases; nucleotides outside the gene matches: 18. Germline CDR1 reads LNHDA; CDR2 reads SQIVND (reference sequence). TCRdb keeps only in-frame clones here, not all; method: immunoSEQ multiplex PCR. Among 150,000 to 200,000 clones listed, around four fifths were seen once. The sample consisted of peripheral blood. The clonotype comes from a woman aged 80 or older with active or convalescent COVID-19. The V and J genes are TRBV19 and TRBJ1-2, with 9 bases matching TRBD1. CDR3 in amino acids: CASAAGTGTPLSYGYTF. The CDR3 nucleotides read TGTGCCAGCGCAGCCGGGACAGGGACCCCCCTAAGCTATGGCTACACCTTC.